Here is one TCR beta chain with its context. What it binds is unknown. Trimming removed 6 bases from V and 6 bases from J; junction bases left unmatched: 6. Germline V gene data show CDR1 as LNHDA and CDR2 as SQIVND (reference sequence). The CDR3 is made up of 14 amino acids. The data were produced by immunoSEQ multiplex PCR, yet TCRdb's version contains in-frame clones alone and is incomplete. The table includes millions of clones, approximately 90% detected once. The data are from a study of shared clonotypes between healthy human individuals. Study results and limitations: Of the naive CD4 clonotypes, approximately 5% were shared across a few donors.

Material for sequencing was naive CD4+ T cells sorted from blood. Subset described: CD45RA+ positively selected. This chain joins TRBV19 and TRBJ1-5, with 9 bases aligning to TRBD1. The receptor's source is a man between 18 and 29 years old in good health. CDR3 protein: CASSPTGGVQPQHF. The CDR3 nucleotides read TGTGCCAGTAGCCCGACAGGGGGGGTTCAGCCCCAGCATTTT.